Each of the 15 T cell receptor beta chains below was sequenced from the same sample in a study of shared clonotypes between healthy human individuals. TCRdb's copy holds only in-frame clones and misses some; the assay was immunoSEQ multiplex PCR. Here the sample spans some 900,000 clones, over 60% being singletons. The sample taken for sequencing was memory CD4+ T cells sorted from blood. Subset indicated: CD45RA-negative fraction. The source of these receptors is a man aged 18-30 years in good health.

The rearrangement joins TRBV19 to TRBJ1-1; D gene ambiguous. V was cut by 4 bases and J by 1 base, with 13 bases left in between. The CDR3 totals 15 residues. The germline gives CDR1 LNHDA, CDR2 SQIVND (reference sequence). The CDR3 reads CASSTTFRGNTEAFF. The CDR3 bases are TGTGCCAGTAGTACCACGTTTCGGGGGAACACTGAAGCTTTCTTT.

The V and J genes are TRBV6-6 and TRBJ1-1; D is ambiguous. Germline CDR1 and CDR2: MNHNY and SVGAGI (reference sequence). Trimming shortened V by 5 bases and J by 5 bases, and 12 bases separated the two germline ends. CDR3 length equals 13 residues. The CDR3 DNA follows: TGTGCCAGCAGTGACCTACATTGGACTGAAGCTTTCTTT. Its translation is CASSDLHWTEAFF.

The chain couples TRBV28 to TRBJ2-7, with 9 bases identical to TRBD1. V shed 6 bases, J shed 2 bases, and the junction held 8 bases outside the gene matches. CDR1 is MDHEN and CDR2 is SYDVKM in the germline V gene. The CDR3 is 15 residues long. The CDR3 reads CASRAGTGMTYEQYF. In DNA, the CDR3 is TGTGCCAGCAGGGCCGGGACAGGGATGACCTACGAGCAGTACTTC.

The genes are TRBV19 and TRBJ1-5, with D unclear. Trimming shortened V by 6 bases and J by 4 bases, and 10 bases separated the two germline ends. This CDR3 region has 13 residues. Germline V lookup: CDR1 LNHDA, CDR2 SQIVND (reference sequence). The CDR3 sequence: CASSHTGNQPQHF. The CDR3 DNA reads as TGTGCCAGTAGCCACACTGGGAATCAGCCCCAGCATTTT.

A few counts support this clone. Other DNA sequences in the sample encode the same CDR3. The J gene is TRBJ2-5, the V gene TRBV11-2; the D is unclear. The CDR3 runs to 11 residues. Germline CDR1 is SGHAT and CDR2 is FQNNGV. V lost 1 base, J lost 4 bases, and 1 base lay in between. The CDR3 sequence: CASSLGETQYF. CDR3 in DNA: TGTGCCAGCAGCTTAGGAGAGACCCAGTACTTC.

This chain connects TRBV7-8 to TRBJ2-1; TRBD2 agrees at 8 bases. CDR1 SGHVS and CDR2 FQNEAQ come from the germline V gene. V shed 1 base and J 7 bases; nucleotides not matched to a gene: 3. The CDR3 has 14 amino acids. CDR3 amino acids: CASSLVERGNEQFF. CDR3 DNA: TGTGCCAGCAGCTTAGTGGAGCGGGGGAATGAGCAGTTCTTC.

V is TRBV5-6 and J is TRBJ2-1; D is unresolved. V was shortened by 4 bases and J by 6 bases, with 5 bases between the two germline ends. CDR1 SGHDT and CDR2 YYEEEE come from the germline V gene. This CDR3 comprises 11 residues. The CDR3, as DNA: TGTGCCAGCAGCAGCTTCAATGAGCAGTTCTTC. Its protein is CASSSFNEQFF.

This chain links TRBV29-1 with TRBJ2-5; D ambiguous. Germline V lookup: CDR1 SQVTM, CDR2 ANQGSEA. The V end lost 1 base, the J end lost 5 bases, and 14 bases lay between the germline ends. The CDR3 runs to 14 residues. The CDR3 bases are TGCAGCGTTGAAGGCCTGGGCGCATTGGAGACCCAGTACTTC. Its translation is CSVEGLGALETQYF. Looking up the rest from reference TRBV29-1 and TRBJ2-5 gives the full variable domain: SAVISQKPSRDICQRGTSLTIQCQVDSQVTMMFWYRQQPGQSLTLIATANQGSEATYESGFVIDKFPISRPNLTFSTLTVSNMSPEDSSIYLCSVEGLGALETQYFGPGTRLLVL.

This sequence joins TRBV15 and TRBJ2-1, with 9 bases lining up with TRBD2. This CDR3 is 17 amino acids long. J gave up 4 bases and V 0 bases, and 7 bases lay outside the gene matches. The germline V gene has CDR1 LNHNV and CDR2 YYDKDF (reference sequence). DNA of the CDR3: TGTGCCACCAGCAGAGAGGGAGCGGGGGGAATATACAATGAGCAGTTCTTC. It encodes CATSREGAGGIYNEQFF.

V is TRBV7-9 and J is TRBJ2-3; maybe TRBD2 (6 bases). Germline V gene lookup returns CDR1 SEHNR and CDR2 FQNEAQ (reference sequence). The CDR3 consists of 14 residues. V lost 1 base to trimming and J lost 2 bases, with 7 bases between them. CDR3 loop: CASSLGDFTDTQYF. As DNA, the CDR3 is TGTGCCAGCAGCTTAGGGGACTTCACAGATACGCAGTATTTT.

The J gene is TRBJ2-3, the V gene TRBV6-6; D is perhaps TRBD1 or TRBD2 (5 bases each). CDR1 and CDR2 (germline): MNHNY, SVGAGI (reference sequence). V shed 10 bases and J shed 13 bases, with 21 bases lying between them. The CDR3 covers 12 residues. The CDR3 DNA reads as TGTGCCACTTCGGTGGTCAGGGAGACGAAGTATTTT. Translation gives CATSVVRETKYF.

The chain employs TRBV10-3 and TRBJ1-1; D is possibly TRBD1 (6 bases). Germline V lookup: CDR1 ENHRY, CDR2 SYGVKD. V gave up 4 bases and J gave up 3 bases, with 15 bases separating them. The CDR3 contains 15 residues. The CDR3 loop reads CAISGGGGADTEAFF. CDR3 coding DNA: TGTGCCATCAGTGGGGGAGGGGGAGCGGACACTGAAGCTTTCTTT.

A word on this clone: This specimen includes other DNA sequences encoding the same CDR3. V is TRBV18 and J is TRBJ2-7; D unclear. The length of the CDR3 is 15 residues. Germline V gene lookup returns CDR1 KGHSH and CDR2 LQKENI. Deletions cut 1 base from V and 0 bases from J, with 10 bases between. The CDR3 region is CASSPHPGSSYEQYF. CDR3 coding DNA: TGTGCCAGCTCACCACATCCCGGAAGCTCCTACGAGCAGTACTTC.

This rearrangement joins TRBV7-2 to TRBJ2-3, with 7 nucleotides matching TRBD1. V gave up 2 bases and J gave up 13 bases; unmatched junction bases: 6. Germline V gene lookup returns CDR1 SGHTA and CDR2 FQGNSA. The CDR3 consists of 12 residues. This chain's CDR3 is CASSLRGQTEYF. CDR3 sequence (DNA): TGTGCCAGCAGCTTACGGGGACAGACCGAGTATTTT.

The chain couples TRBV6-5 to TRBJ1-3; perhaps TRBD1 as D (6 bases). V was trimmed by 5 bases and J by 3 bases, leaving 14 bases between them. There are 15 residues in the CDR3. Germline V gives CDR1 MNHEY, CDR2 SVGAGI. The CDR3 loop reads CASSAGTRVGNTIYF. The CDR3 DNA is TGTGCCAGCAGTGCCGGGACACGGGTTGGAAACACCATATATTTT.